Each of the 29 T cell receptor beta chains below was sequenced from the same sample in a study of T cell responses to AZD1222 COVID-19 vaccine. Data came from immunoSEQ multiplex PCR; TCRdb stores just in-frame clones and leaves some out. The table lists around 130,000 clones, around 90% of them singletons. This specimen was peripheral blood, taken on day 0 of AZD1222 vaccination. The source is an adult in good health.

The rearrangement joins TRBV7-6 to TRBJ2-1; tentatively, D is TRBD1 (6 bases). V lost 5 bases, J lost 5 bases, and 16 bases lay in between. This CDR3 has 15 residues. Germline CDR1 SGHVS, CDR2 FNYEAQ. The CDR3 region is CASSRQVGRDNEQFF. Written as DNA, the CDR3 is TGTGCCAGCAGCAGACAGGTCGGTCGCGACAATGAGCAGTTCTTC.

This chain connects TRBV19 to TRBJ2-6; D is perhaps TRBD1 (5 bases). Trimming cost V 4 bases and J 4 bases, with 11 bases left between them. In germline, CDR1 is LNHDA, CDR2 SQIVND (reference sequence). The CDR3 has 15 amino acids. CDR3 sequence reads: CASSTRVLGANVLTF. The CDR3 DNA reads TGTGCCAGTAGTACCAGGGTGCTGGGGGCCAACGTCCTGACTTTC.

The CDR3, as DNA: TGTGCCAGCAGCGGGGGACTAGGTATGCTCGAGCAGTACTTC. Amino acids: CASSGGLGMLEQYF. This chain connects TRBV7-2 to TRBJ2-7, with 8 positions matching TRBD2. V dropped 5 bases and J dropped 6; count of bases not matched to a gene: 9. In germline, CDR1 is SGHTA, CDR2 FQGNSA. The CDR3 totals 14 residues.

This clone was observed a handful of times. The J gene is TRBJ1-6, the V gene TRBV5-4; D is unresolved. This CDR3 has 14 amino acids. The V gene lost 4 bases and the J gene lost 8 bases, with 13 bases spanning the gap. Germline V gene data show CDR1 as SGHNT and CDR2 as YYREEE (reference sequence). CDR3 DNA: TGTGCCAGCAGCCCGGACCTTAGGGATTCACCCCTCCACTTT. This codes for CASSPDLRDSPLHF.

This clone was seen once. The rearrangement joins TRBV5-6 to TRBJ2-1, with 10 bases matching TRBD2. The CDR3 has 16 residues. Germline-derived CDR1 and CDR2 are SGHDT and YYEEEE. The junction had 9 bases not matched to a gene; V was cut back by 0 bases and J by 9 bases. CDR3 in amino acids: CASSLGLAGARGEQFF. The CDR3, as DNA: TGTGCCAGCAGCTTGGGGCTAGCGGGGGCCAGGGGTGAGCAGTTCTTC.

The chain joins TRBV9 to TRBJ1-1; TRBD1 matches at 9 bases. The germline V gene has CDR1 SGDLS and CDR2 YYNGEE. V lost 4 bases to trimming and J lost 1 base; unmatched junction nucleotides: 5. This CDR3 has 15 amino acids. The CDR3 DNA reads as TGTGCCAGCAGCCCCCAGGGACAGGGGAACACTGAAGCTTTCTTT. It codes for CASSPQGQGNTEAFF.

V gene TRBV18 combines with J gene TRBJ2-7; D possibly corresponds to TRBD1 (5 bases). Between the trimmed V and J ends, which lost 3 bases and 7 bases, there was a span of 10 bases. The CDR3 sequence is 12 residues long. Germline V gene data show CDR1 as KGHSH and CDR2 as LQKENI. The CDR3 coding sequence is TGTGCCAGCTCACCGAGCAGGGAAGAGCAGTACTTC. Translated: CASSPSREEQYF.

The CDR3 region is CASSSDSTGEQYF. As DNA, the CDR3 is TGTGCCAGCAGCTCCGACAGCACCGGCGAGCAGTACTTC. J is TRBJ2-7 and V is TRBV5-4; possible D gene TRBD1, 5 bases. The CDR3 extends over 13 amino acids. Germline CDR1 reads SGHNT; CDR2 reads YYREEE (reference sequence). V was clipped by 3 bases and J by 6 bases, with 13 bases between them. Drawing the rest from reference TRBV5-4 and TRBJ2-7, the complete variable domain is ETGVTQSPTHLIKTRGQQVTLRCSSQSGHNTVSWYQQALGQGPQFIFQYYREEENGRGNFPPRFSGLQFPNYSSELNVNALELDDSALYLCASSSDSTGEQYFGPGTRLTVT.

The chain employs TRBV12-5 and TRBJ1-1, with a tentative D call TRBD1 (6 bases). The germline CDR1 and CDR2 sequences are LGHNT and FRNRAP. This CDR3 has 14 residues. V dropped 6 bases and J dropped 5 bases, with 16 bases sitting between them. In DNA, the CDR3 is TGTGCTAGTGGGGCCGGGCCCCAGGGGACTGAAGCTTTCTTT. Protein product: CASGAGPQGTEAFF. Filled out from reference TRBV12-5 and TRBJ1-1, the complete variable domain reads DARVTQTPRHKVTEMGQEVTMRCQPILGHNTVFWYRQTMMQGLELLAYFRNRAPLDDSGMPKDRFSAEMPDATLATLKIQPSEPRDSAVYFCASGAGPQGTEAFFGQGTRLTVV.

This sequence joins TRBV2 and TRBJ2-7, with D perhaps matching TRBD1 (5 bases). This CDR3 has 14 residues. Germline CDR1 is SNHLY and CDR2 is FYNNEI. Trimming took 1 base from V and 0 from J, leaving 7 bases between them. CDR3 protein: CASSEGQGSYEQYF. CDR3 DNA: TGTGCCAGCAGTGAAGGTCAGGGCTCCTACGAGCAGTACTTC.

The table lists this clone with a count of one. The chain couples TRBV2 to TRBJ1-1; 7 positions match TRBD1. With 4 bases clipped from V and 4 bases from J, the junction kept 6 bases outside the gene matches. The germline V gene has CDR1 SNHLY and CDR2 FYNNEI. This CDR3 has 14 residues. CDR3 in DNA: TGTGCCAGCAGTGGGGTGACAGGGATCACTGAAGCTTTCTTT. The encoded protein is CASSGVTGITEAFF.

The genes are TRBV7-8 and TRBJ2-3, with 11 nucleotides matching TRBD2. This CDR3 region has 20 residues. Germline V gene lookup returns CDR1 SGHVS and CDR2 FQNEAQ. J was trimmed by 0 bases and V by 1 base; bases with no gene match: 12. The chain's CDR3 is CASSLDLRLAGSTSTDTQYF. CDR3 sequence (DNA): TGTGCCAGCAGCTTAGATTTGAGACTAGCGGGGTCTACTAGCACAGATACGCAGTATTTT.

The rearrangement joins TRBV4-1 to TRBJ2-5, with D perhaps matching TRBD2 (5 bases). The V gene lost 1 base and the J gene lost 5 bases, with 14 bases spanning the gap. There are 15 residues in the CDR3. CDR1 and CDR2 from the germline V gene are MGHRA and YSYEKL. CDR3 in amino acids: CASSQVTKRGETQYF. The CDR3 DNA sequence: TGCGCCAGCAGCCAAGTTACGAAACGCGGGGAGACCCAGTACTTC.

The chain uses TRBV2 and TRBJ2-5, with 7 bases lining up with TRBD2. V gave up 8 bases and J gave up 0 bases; unmatched junction bases: 12. CDR1 and CDR2 from the germline V gene are SNHLY and FYNNEI. The CDR3 has 16 amino acids. CDR3 coding DNA: TGTGCCAGCGGCCCCCGAAGGCGGGGGAACCAAGAGACCCAGTACTTC. It yields the protein CASGPRRRGNQETQYF.

The chain uses TRBV7-2 and TRBJ1-1, with TRBD1 matching over 7 bases. Per the germline V gene, CDR1 is SGHTA and CDR2 is FQGNSA. V trimming: 5 bases; J trimming: 1 base; junction bases outside the gene matches: 1. The CDR3 is 13 amino acids. The CDR3 coding sequence is TGTGCCAGCAGCCGGGACAGGAACACTGAAGCTTTCTTT. It yields the protein CASSRDRNTEAFF.

V is TRBV2 and J is TRBJ1-5; 10 positions agree with TRBD1. The CDR3 extends over 15 amino acids. Trimming at V came to 7 bases and at J to 6 bases, leaving 9 bases not matched to a gene. CDR1 is SNHLY, CDR2 FYNNEI, per germline. CDR3 amino acids: CASTTTGGIGQPQHF. The CDR3 DNA reads as TGTGCCAGCACTACGACAGGGGGCATAGGTCAGCCCCAGCATTTT.

The V call is TRBV19, the J call TRBJ1-5; 7 bases map to TRBD1. This CDR3 comprises 15 residues. J was trimmed by 9 bases and V by 4 bases; bases with no gene match: 12. Germline lookup yields CDR1 LNHDA and CDR2 SQIVND (reference sequence). This CDR3 reads CASSKDRQGGRPQHF. In DNA, the CDR3 is TGTGCCAGTAGTAAAGACCGACAGGGAGGGCGGCCCCAGCATTTT.

This clone has just one count. The chain is built from TRBV6-5 and TRBJ1-2; D uncertain. This CDR3 is built from 12 residues. V was clipped by 7 bases and J by 4 bases, with 10 bases between them. From germline, CDR1 is MNHEY and CDR2 SVGAGI. CDR3 coding DNA: TGTGCCAGCACGGGTGGAACCTATGGCTACACCTTC. Its protein is CASTGGTYGYTF.

A remark on this clone: The junction and the germline gene differ at one end; a read error may be behind it. The DNA for the CDR3 is TGTGCCAGTAAGAGGACAACCACTAATTATGGCTACACCTTC. This translates into CASKRTTTNYGYTF. The gene calls are TRBV11-2 and TRBJ1-2; TRBD1 is a possible D gene (5 bases). The CDR3 is made up of 14 amino acids. Germline assignment: CDR1 SGHAT and CDR2 FQNNGV.

This clone was observed a handful of times. This rearrangement joins TRBV7-9 to TRBJ1-1; D gene unclear. The V gene lost 3 bases and the J gene lost 2 bases, with 10 bases spanning the gap. This CDR3 is 14 amino acids long. Germline CDR1 and CDR2: SEHNR and FQNEAQ (reference sequence). The CDR3: CASSLYPTNTEAFF. CDR3 DNA sequence: TGTGCCAGCAGCTTGTACCCAACAAACACTGAAGCTTTCTTT.

This clone appeared a few times. This sequence joins TRBV7-9 and TRBJ1-1; TRBD1 might be the D (5 bases). This CDR3 is 16 amino acids long. V was cut by 4 bases and J by 4 bases, with 19 bases left in between. Germline loops: CDR1 SEHNR, CDR2 FQNEAQ (reference sequence). CDR3 in amino acids: CASSSLRDARGTEAFF. Written as DNA, the CDR3 is TGTGCCAGCAGCTCCTTGAGGGACGCCCGGGGCACTGAAGCTTTCTTT.

The V and J genes are TRBV7-2 and TRBJ2-5; weak D call: TRBD1 (5 bases). The V end lost 8 bases, the J end lost 1 base, and 11 bases lay between the germline ends. The CDR3 extends over 13 amino acids. The germline CDR1 and CDR2 sequences are SGHTA and FQGNSA. This CDR3 reads CASERGLQETQYF. The CDR3 bases are TGTGCCAGCGAAAGGGGTCTCCAAGAGACCCAGTACTTC.

This clone has only one observation. V usage is TRBV9 and J usage is TRBJ1-5, with 9 positions matching TRBD1. Germline-derived CDR1 and CDR2 are SGDLS and YYNGEE. This CDR3 is built from 14 residues. The J segment lost 6 bases and the V segment lost 4 bases, leaving 5 bases of the junction unmatched. The CDR3 loop is CASSPGQGSQPQHF. The CDR3 DNA sequence: TGTGCCAGCAGCCCAGGACAGGGGAGTCAGCCCCAGCATTTT.

The rearrangement joins TRBV10-3 to TRBJ1-2; the match to TRBD1 covers 8 bases. The V gene end was trimmed by 3 bases and the J gene end by 13 bases; junction bases not matched to a gene: 16. Germline CDR1 reads ENHRY; CDR2 reads SYGVKD. The CDR3 is made up of 15 amino acids. The DNA of the CDR3 is TGTGCCATCAGTGAAGTCTCCATAGGGACAGGAGGACCCACCTTC. It translates to CAISEVSIGTGGPTF.

The V call is TRBV7-9, the J call TRBJ1-4; possible D gene TRBD1, 6 bases. The CDR3 has 15 amino acids. Germline-derived CDR1 and CDR2 are SEHNR and FQNEAQ (reference sequence). V was shortened by 6 bases and J by 0 bases, with 11 bases between the two germline ends. The DNA for the CDR3 is TGTGCCAGCAGGCGGACAGAAGCAACTAATGAAAAACTGTTTTTT. Translating it yields CASRRTEATNEKLFF.

This chain joins TRBV7-6 and TRBJ2-2; 7 bases line up with TRBD1. This CDR3 region has 17 residues. The V segment lost 0 bases and the J segment 7 bases; nucleotides outside the gene matches: 11. Germline V lookup: CDR1 SGHVS, CDR2 FNYEAQ. CDR3: CASSLAPFDRANGELFF. The CDR3 DNA reads as TGTGCCAGCAGCTTAGCCCCTTTCGACAGGGCCAACGGGGAGCTGTTTTTT.

V is TRBV7-2 and J is TRBJ1-4; D unclear. Trimming pared 0 bases from V and 7 bases from J, leaving 6 bases between. The CDR3 covers 13 residues. Germline CDR1 reads SGHTA; CDR2 reads FQGNSA. The CDR3 spells CASSLARSEKLFF. CDR3 bases: TGTGCCAGCAGCTTAGCGCGGAGTGAAAAACTGTTTTTT.

This rearrangement joins TRBV28 to TRBJ2-2, with a weak D call TRBD2 (5 bases). The germline gives CDR1 MDHEN, CDR2 SYDVKM. CDR3 length: 15 amino acids. Trimming took off 1 base at V and 3 bases at J, with 9 bases between the two ends. In DNA form, the CDR3 reads TGTGCCAGCAGTTTATCGGGGTTGGACACCGGGGAGCTGTTTTTT. Residues: CASSLSGLDTGELFF.

J is TRBJ2-5 and V is TRBV19; 7 bases are shared with TRBD1. V lost 4 bases to trimming and J lost 2 bases; unmatched junction nucleotides: 10. CDR3 length: 16 residues. Per germline, CDR1 LNHDA and CDR2 SQIVND (reference sequence). The CDR3 nucleotides read TGTGCCAGTAGTAGTAGGGACAGTACGATTCAAGAGACCCAGTACTTC. Amino acid sequence: CASSSRDSTIQETQYF.